These T cell receptor beta chains were read from a single sample in a study of OX40 agonist ivuxolimab in advanced cancers. Produced via immunoSEQ multiplex PCR; TCRdb's table is partial and in-frame only. Seen here are around 21,000 clones, around 84% observed once, and the top ten hold around 14%. Source: CD4+ or CD8+ T cells sorted from blood, taken in a trial of the OX40 agonist ivuxolimab. The receptors derive from an adult with an advanced solid tumor such as melanoma, head and neck, liver or kidney cancer. Both conserved end residues are part of each CDR3. Fields, in order: D gene, J gene, clone size, V gene, CDR3 DNA, CDR3 protein. The D gene is left open where the match is weak. For some rows the clone size is stated as once, few or many, or as a class when expanded; others skip it.

d_gene: TRBD1
j_gene: TRBJ2-7
abundance: .
v_gene: TRBV6-1
CDR3nt: TGTGCCAGCAGGGAAGAAACAGGGGTTACATCCTACGAGCAGTACTTC
CDR3aa: CASREETGVTSYEQYF

d_gene: .
j_gene: TRBJ1-1
abundance: .
v_gene: TRBV7-2
CDR3nt: TGTGCCAGCAGCTTACGGCTGGCTAATGAAGCTTTCTTT
CDR3aa: CASSLRLANEAFF

d_gene: .
j_gene: TRBJ1-3
abundance: .
v_gene: TRBV7-6
CDR3nt: TGTGCCAGCAGCTTACAGGGACCCCGGGGAAACACCATATATTTT
CDR3aa: CASSLQGPRGNTIYF

d_gene: .
j_gene: TRBJ1-2
abundance: .
v_gene: TRBV7-9
CDR3nt: TGTGCCAGCAGCTTAGTTCTTCCGGGTGGCTATGGCTACACCTTC
CDR3aa: CASSLVLPGGYGYTF

d_gene: TRBD1
j_gene: TRBJ1-2
abundance: .
v_gene: TRBV9
CDR3nt: TGTGCCAGCAGCCCCCGACAGGGGGCGGACTATGGCTACACCTTC
CDR3aa: CASSPRQGADYGYTF

d_gene: TRBD1
j_gene: TRBJ2-7
abundance: .
v_gene: TRBV2
CDR3nt: TGTGCCAGCAGTGAGGGACAGGGAGTCGTGCAGTACTTC
CDR3aa: CASSEGQGVVQYF

d_gene: TRBD1
j_gene: TRBJ1-1
abundance: large
v_gene: TRBV7-9
CDR3nt: TGTGCCAGCAGGGCCGGGACAGGGTACACTGAAGCTTTCTTT
CDR3aa: CASRAGTGYTEAFF

d_gene: .
j_gene: TRBJ1-1
abundance: .
v_gene: TRBV11-2
CDR3nt: TGTGCCAGCAGATCCGTCGGGGGCCTCGCTGAAGCTTTCTTT
CDR3aa: CASRSVGGLAEAFF

d_gene: TRBD1
j_gene: TRBJ2-7
abundance: .
v_gene: TRBV11-2
CDR3nt: TGTGCCAGCAGCCCACTAGGCCGGACAGGGTCCTACGAGCAGTACTTC
CDR3aa: CASSPLGRTGSYEQYF

d_gene: .
j_gene: TRBJ1-2
abundance: .
v_gene: TRBV6-5
CDR3nt: TGTGCCAGCTCGATGGGGGCAGGCTATGGCTACACCTTC
CDR3aa: CASSMGAGYGYTF

d_gene: .
j_gene: TRBJ1-4
abundance: .
v_gene: TRBV30
CDR3nt: TGTGCCTGGAGTCTAGGGCTGACTAATGAAAAACTGTTTTTT
CDR3aa: CAWSLGLTNEKLFF

d_gene: .
j_gene: TRBJ1-1
abundance: .
v_gene: TRBV7-9
CDR3nt: TGTGCCAGCAGCTTATCGCGGGCGCTCGGCACTGAAGCTTTCTTT
CDR3aa: CASSLSRALGTEAFF

d_gene: TRBD1
j_gene: TRBJ1-5
abundance: .
v_gene: TRBV4-1
CDR3nt: TGCGCCAGCAGCCAAATCTCGCGGACAGGACTTCGTCAGCCCCAGCATTTT
CDR3aa: CASSQISRTGLRQPQHF

d_gene: .
j_gene: TRBJ1-1
abundance: once
v_gene: TRBV11-2
CDR3nt: TGTGCCAGCAGCCCAGACCTAAACACTGAAGCTTTCTTT
CDR3aa: CASSPDLNTEAFF

d_gene: .
j_gene: TRBJ1-4
abundance: once
v_gene: TRBV2
CDR3nt: TGTGCCAGCAGGCGGAACAGGGTGGGAGGTGAAAAACTGTTTTTT
CDR3aa: CASRRNRVGGEKLFF

d_gene: TRBD1
j_gene: TRBJ1-1
abundance: .
v_gene: TRBV29-1
CDR3nt: TGCAGCGTTGAAGATTTGGGACAGGGTAATACTGAAGCTTTCTTT
CDR3aa: CSVEDLGQGNTEAFF

d_gene: TRBD2
j_gene: TRBJ2-3
abundance: .
v_gene: TRBV28
CDR3nt: TGTGCCAGCAGTGGCCGGACTAGCGATAGCACAGATACGCAGTATTTT
CDR3aa: CASSGRTSDSTDTQYF

d_gene: .
j_gene: TRBJ1-5
abundance: .
v_gene: TRBV19
CDR3nt: TGTGCCAGTAAGTTGTGGGGAGGGTTCAATCAGCCCCAGCATTTT
CDR3aa: CASKLWGGFNQPQHF

d_gene: TRBD1
j_gene: TRBJ2-5
abundance: .
v_gene: TRBV9
CDR3nt: TGTGCCAGCAGCGGCTCGACAGGGCTAGGGGAGACCCAGTACTTC
CDR3aa: CASSGSTGLGETQYF

d_gene: .
j_gene: TRBJ1-5
abundance: .
v_gene: TRBV10-3
CDR3nt: TGTGCCATCAGTGAAACCCAAGGGGGGATTGAAGGTCAGCCCCAGCATTTT
CDR3aa: CAISETQGGIEGQPQHF

d_gene: TRBD1
j_gene: TRBJ2-2
abundance: .
v_gene: TRBV7-9
CDR3nt: TGTGCCAGCAGCCCGCGGGGACAGGGGTCTACCGGGGAGCTGTTTTTT
CDR3aa: CASSPRGQGSTGELFF

d_gene: .
j_gene: TRBJ2-7
abundance: .
v_gene: TRBV2
CDR3nt: TGTGCCAGCAGTGAAGGGATCTACGAGCAGTACTTC
CDR3aa: CASSEGIYEQYF

d_gene: .
j_gene: TRBJ1-2
abundance: .
v_gene: TRBV29-1
CDR3nt: TGCAGCGTTGAAGTAGCAGTTCATGGCTACACCTTC
CDR3aa: CSVEVAVHGYTF

d_gene: TRBD1
j_gene: TRBJ2-2
abundance: .
v_gene: TRBV29-1
CDR3nt: TGCAGCGCAGGGGGGACAGGGGGAACCGGGGAGCTGTTTTTT
CDR3aa: CSAGGTGGTGELFF

d_gene: .
j_gene: TRBJ2-1
abundance: .
v_gene: TRBV11-2
CDR3nt: TGTGCCAGCAGCTCCCCTCAGAGCGGAAGGGATTCCTACAATGAGCAGTTCTTC
CDR3aa: CASSSPQSGRDSYNEQFF

d_gene: .
j_gene: TRBJ2-3
abundance: .
v_gene: TRBV19
CDR3nt: TGTGCCAGTAGTATTAGTAGCGGAGATACGCAGTATTTT
CDR3aa: CASSISSGDTQYF

d_gene: TRBD2
j_gene: TRBJ2-3
abundance: .
v_gene: TRBV5-8
CDR3nt: TGTGCCAGCAGCTTGTTTAGAGCGGGGGGGGATCCCACAGATACGCAGTATTTT
CDR3aa: CASSLFRAGGDPTDTQYF

d_gene: .
j_gene: TRBJ2-7
abundance: .
v_gene: TRBV18
CDR3nt: TGTGCCAGCTCATCGACAGGCATCCCCTACGAGCAGTACTTC
CDR3aa: CASSSTGIPYEQYF

d_gene: .
j_gene: TRBJ1-4
abundance: .
v_gene: TRBV18
CDR3nt: TGTGCCAGCTCACCCTCACCGGAGGGCAGGAGGGATCTAAAACTGTTTTTT
CDR3aa: CASSPSPEGRRDLKLFF

d_gene: .
j_gene: TRBJ1-4
abundance: few
v_gene: TRBV9
CDR3nt: TGTGCCAGCAGCGTAGGTGGGGGAGATGAAAAACTGTTTTTT
CDR3aa: CASSVGGGDEKLFF

d_gene: .
j_gene: TRBJ2-1
abundance: .
v_gene: TRBV14
CDR3nt: TGTGCCAGCAGCCAAGGATACTTGAATGAGCAGTTCTTC
CDR3aa: CASSQGYLNEQFF

d_gene: .
j_gene: TRBJ1-4
abundance: .
v_gene: TRBV9
CDR3nt: TGTGCCAGCAGCGGAGGCGGGCCGGTTGGCGAAAAACTGTTTTTT
CDR3aa: CASSGGGPVGEKLFF

d_gene: TRBD1
j_gene: TRBJ1-6
abundance: .
v_gene: TRBV5-6
CDR3nt: TGTGCCAGCAGGGGACAGGATAATTCACCCCTCCACTTT
CDR3aa: CASRGQDNSPLHF

d_gene: TRBD1
j_gene: TRBJ1-2
abundance: .
v_gene: TRBV2
CDR3nt: TGTGCCAGCAGTGAGTCAGGGGGCAACTATGGCTACACCTTC
CDR3aa: CASSESGGNYGYTF

d_gene: .
j_gene: TRBJ2-6
abundance: few
v_gene: TRBV28
CDR3nt: TGTGCCAGCAGTTTAATCTCTGGGGCCAACGTCCTGACTTTC
CDR3aa: CASSLISGANVLTF

d_gene: .
j_gene: TRBJ2-5
abundance: .
v_gene: TRBV11-2
CDR3nt: TGTGCCAGCAGCTTAGATCTGGGGTTAGAGACCCAGTACTTC
CDR3aa: CASSLDLGLETQYF

d_gene: .
j_gene: TRBJ2-7
abundance: .
v_gene: TRBV28
CDR3nt: TGTGCCAGCAGTTTAGCGGATACCTACGAGCAGTACTTC
CDR3aa: CASSLADTYEQYF

d_gene: TRBD1
j_gene: TRBJ1-1
abundance: .
v_gene: TRBV4-3
CDR3nt: TGCGCCAGCAGCCATTATAGTGACAGGGGGCTGAACACTGAAGCTTTCTTT
CDR3aa: CASSHYSDRGLNTEAFF

d_gene: TRBD2
j_gene: TRBJ2-7
abundance: .
v_gene: TRBV19
CDR3nt: TGTGCCAGTAGTACGGTAGCGGGAGTTCACGAGCAGTACTTC
CDR3aa: CASSTVAGVHEQYF

d_gene: .
j_gene: TRBJ2-3
abundance: .
v_gene: TRBV28
CDR3nt: TGTGCCAGCAGTTTCAGTCAGGAAAGAACAGATACGCAGTATTTT
CDR3aa: CASSFSQERTDTQYF

d_gene: TRBD1
j_gene: TRBJ1-1
abundance: few
v_gene: TRBV27
CDR3nt: TGTGCCACAAAGAGGGAGGGGGCAAGGTACACTGAAGCTTTCTTT
CDR3aa: CATKREGARYTEAFF

d_gene: TRBD2
j_gene: TRBJ2-5
abundance: .
v_gene: TRBV6-1
CDR3nt: TGTGCCAGCAGTGACCGACTAGCGGGGGGGCGGAAGACCCAGTACTTC
CDR3aa: CASSDRLAGGRKTQYF

d_gene: TRBD1
j_gene: TRBJ2-7
abundance: .
v_gene: TRBV4-1
CDR3nt: TGCGCCAGCAGACAACCCGGGACAGGGTTTTACGAGCAGTACTTC
CDR3aa: CASRQPGTGFYEQYF

d_gene: .
j_gene: TRBJ1-5
abundance: .
v_gene: TRBV10-3
CDR3nt: TGTGCCGTCGAAGGGGGGAACGGTCAGCCCCAGCATTTT
CDR3aa: CAVEGGNGQPQHF

d_gene: TRBD1
j_gene: TRBJ2-7
abundance: .
v_gene: TRBV15
CDR3nt: TGTGCCACCAGCAGAGACAGGGGGTATTTCTCCGAGCAGTACTTC
CDR3aa: CATSRDRGYFSEQYF

d_gene: .
j_gene: TRBJ1-1
abundance: .
v_gene: TRBV27
CDR3nt: TGTGCCAGCAGTTTAAGCAGGGGGAACACTGAAGCTTTCTTT
CDR3aa: CASSLSRGNTEAFF

d_gene: .
j_gene: TRBJ2-1
abundance: .
v_gene: TRBV11-2
CDR3nt: TGTGCCAGCAGCTTAGGCAGAGAAAATGAGCAGTTCTTC
CDR3aa: CASSLGRENEQFF

d_gene: .
j_gene: TRBJ2-1
abundance: .
v_gene: TRBV19
CDR3nt: TGTGCCAGTAGTAGAGATCCGCAGGGGGGCTACAATGAGCAGTTCTTC
CDR3aa: CASSRDPQGGYNEQFF

d_gene: .
j_gene: TRBJ2-7
abundance: .
v_gene: TRBV10-1
CDR3nt: TGCGCCAGCAGTGAGTCGATGAGAGAGCAGTACTTC
CDR3aa: CASSESMREQYF

d_gene: TRBD1
j_gene: TRBJ1-4
abundance: .
v_gene: TRBV5-6
CDR3nt: TGTGCCAGCAGCTCTTCCGGGACAGGGGGTGAAAAACTGTTTTTT
CDR3aa: CASSSSGTGGEKLFF

d_gene: TRBD1
j_gene: TRBJ2-2
abundance: .
v_gene: TRBV19
CDR3nt: TGTGCCAGTCAGTTCCTCGGACAGGGAGGTTCCGGGGAGCTGTTTTTT
CDR3aa: CASQFLGQGGSGELFF

d_gene: TRBD2
j_gene: TRBJ2-1
abundance: .
v_gene: TRBV6-5
CDR3nt: TGTGCCAGCAGTTACCCAGCGGGAGTGGGTGAGCAGTTCTTC
CDR3aa: CASSYPAGVGEQFF

d_gene: .
j_gene: TRBJ1-2
abundance: .
v_gene: TRBV15
CDR3nt: TGTGCCACCAGCAGAGCGGGGAGGTATGGCTACACCTTC
CDR3aa: CATSRAGRYGYTF

d_gene: .
j_gene: TRBJ2-1
abundance: .
v_gene: TRBV13
CDR3nt: TGTGCCAGCAGCTCCCTGGGTGGCGAGCAGTTCTTC
CDR3aa: CASSSLGGEQFF

d_gene: .
j_gene: TRBJ2-4
abundance: .
v_gene: TRBV10-2
CDR3nt: TGCGCCAGCAGTGATTCCCTCGGGACTTGGGGAGACATTCAGTACTTC
CDR3aa: CASSDSLGTWGDIQYF

d_gene: TRBD1
j_gene: TRBJ1-1
abundance: .
v_gene: TRBV7-2
CDR3nt: TGTGCCAGCAGCCGGGACAGAACAAGGACTGAAGCTTTCTTT
CDR3aa: CASSRDRTRTEAFF

d_gene: .
j_gene: TRBJ1-1
abundance: .
v_gene: TRBV7-6
CDR3nt: TGTGCCAGCAGCCCTCGAGGTTCGGGGGGAGGCACTGAAGCTTTCTTT
CDR3aa: CASSPRGSGGGTEAFF

d_gene: .
j_gene: TRBJ2-7
abundance: .
v_gene: TRBV4-3
CDR3nt: TGCGCCAGCAGCCAATTACGCGGGGACACCTACGAGCAGTACTTC
CDR3aa: CASSQLRGDTYEQYF

d_gene: TRBD1
j_gene: TRBJ2-7
abundance: .
v_gene: TRBV9
CDR3nt: TGTGCCAGCAACCGACAGGGTTCCGCCTACGAGCAGTACTTC
CDR3aa: CASNRQGSAYEQYF